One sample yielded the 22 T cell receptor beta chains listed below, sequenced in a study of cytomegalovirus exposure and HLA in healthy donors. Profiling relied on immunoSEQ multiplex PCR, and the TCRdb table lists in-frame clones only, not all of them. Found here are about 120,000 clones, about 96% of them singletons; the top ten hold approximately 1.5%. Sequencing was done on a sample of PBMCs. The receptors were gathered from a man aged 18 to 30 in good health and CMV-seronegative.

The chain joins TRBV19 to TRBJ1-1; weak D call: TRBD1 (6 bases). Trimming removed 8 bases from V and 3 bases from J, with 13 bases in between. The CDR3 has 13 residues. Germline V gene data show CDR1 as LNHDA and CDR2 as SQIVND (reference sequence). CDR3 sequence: CASCETGHTEAFF. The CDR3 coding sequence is TGTGCCAGTTGCGAGACAGGCCACACTGAAGCTTTCTTT.

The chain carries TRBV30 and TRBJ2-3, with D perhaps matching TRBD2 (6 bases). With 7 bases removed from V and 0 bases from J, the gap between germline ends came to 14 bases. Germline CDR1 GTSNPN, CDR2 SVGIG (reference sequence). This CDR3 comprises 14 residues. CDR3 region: CASTEEGSTDTQYF. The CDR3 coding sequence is TGTGCCTCTACTGAGGAGGGAAGCACAGATACGCAGTATTTT. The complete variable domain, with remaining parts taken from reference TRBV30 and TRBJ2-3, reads SQTIHQWPATLVQPVGSPLSLECTVEGTSNPNLYWYRQAAGRGLQLLFYSVGIGQISSEVPQNLSASRPQDRQFILSSKKLLLSDSGFYLCASTEEGSTDTQYFGPGTRLTVL.

The CDR3 coding sequence is TGTGCCAGTAGTTCCGCGGGGAATGAGCAGTTCTTC. Its protein product is CASSSAGNEQFF. V and J are TRBV19 and TRBJ2-1; maybe TRBD2 (6 bases). From germline, CDR1 is LNHDA and CDR2 SQIVND (reference sequence). CDR3 length: 12 amino acids. V lost 5 bases and J 7 bases, leaving 9 bases between the germline ends. Full variable domain (remainder filled in from reference TRBV19 and TRBJ2-1): DGGITQSPKYLFRKEGQNVTLSCEQNLNHDAMYWYRQDPGQGLRLIYYSQIVNDFQKGDIAEGYSVSREKKESFPLTVTSAQKNPTAFYLCASSSAGNEQFFGPGTRLTVL.

The CDR3 reads CASSARLSSYEQYF. The CDR3 DNA reads as TGTGCCAGCAGCGCGCGCCTTAGCTCCTACGAGCAGTACTTC. The chain carries TRBV5-4 and TRBJ2-7; the D is unclear. The germline V gene has CDR1 SGHNT and CDR2 YYREEE (reference sequence). Trimming stripped 4 bases from V and 0 bases from J, with 11 bases between. This CDR3 has 14 amino acids.

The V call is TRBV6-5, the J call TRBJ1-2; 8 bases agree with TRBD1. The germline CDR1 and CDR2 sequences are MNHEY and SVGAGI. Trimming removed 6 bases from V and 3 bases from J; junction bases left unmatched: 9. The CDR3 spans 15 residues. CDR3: CASRTSGGVDYGYTF. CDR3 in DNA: TGTGCCAGCAGAACCTCAGGGGGCGTTGACTATGGCTACACCTTC.

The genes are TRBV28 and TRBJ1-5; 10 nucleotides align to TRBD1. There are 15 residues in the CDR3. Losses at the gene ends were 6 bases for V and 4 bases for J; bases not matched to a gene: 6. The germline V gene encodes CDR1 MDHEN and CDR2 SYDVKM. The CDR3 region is CASSQTGGDNQPQHF. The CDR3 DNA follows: TGTGCCAGCAGCCAGACAGGGGGCGATAATCAGCCCCAGCATTTT.

The CDR3 is CASEMGTGVSETQYF. For the CDR3, the DNA is TGCGCCAGCGAAATGGGGACAGGGGTTTCGGAGACCCAGTACTTC. This rearrangement joins TRBV5-1 to TRBJ2-5; TRBD1 matches at 10 bases. The CDR3 is 15 amino acids. The germline CDR1 and CDR2 sequences are SGHRS and YFSETQ. V gave up 7 bases and J gave up 5 bases; unmatched junction bases: 11.

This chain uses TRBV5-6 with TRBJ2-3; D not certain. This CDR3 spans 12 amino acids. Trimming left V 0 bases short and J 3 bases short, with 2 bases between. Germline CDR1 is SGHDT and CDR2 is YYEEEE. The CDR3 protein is CASSLATDTQYF. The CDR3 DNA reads TGTGCCAGCAGCTTGGCAACAGATACGCAGTATTTT.

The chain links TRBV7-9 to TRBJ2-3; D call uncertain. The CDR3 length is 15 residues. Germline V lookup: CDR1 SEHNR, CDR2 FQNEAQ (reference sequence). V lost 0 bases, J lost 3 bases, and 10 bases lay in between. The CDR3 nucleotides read TGTGCCAGCAGCTTAGCCAAAGGCGGAACAGATACGCAGTATTTT. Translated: CASSLAKGGTDTQYF.

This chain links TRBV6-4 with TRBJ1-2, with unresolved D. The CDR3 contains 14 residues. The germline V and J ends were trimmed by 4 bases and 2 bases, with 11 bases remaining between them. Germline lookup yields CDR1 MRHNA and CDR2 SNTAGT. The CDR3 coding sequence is TGTGCCAGCAGTGCCGAGTCGCAAAACTATGGCTACACCTTC. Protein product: CASSAESQNYGYTF.

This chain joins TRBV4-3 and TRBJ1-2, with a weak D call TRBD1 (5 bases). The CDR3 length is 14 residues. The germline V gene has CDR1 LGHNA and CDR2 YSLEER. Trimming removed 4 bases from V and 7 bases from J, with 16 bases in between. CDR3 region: CASSPWGGAAGYTF. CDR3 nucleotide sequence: TGCGCCAGCAGCCCCTGGGGCGGGGCTGCTGGCTACACCTTC.

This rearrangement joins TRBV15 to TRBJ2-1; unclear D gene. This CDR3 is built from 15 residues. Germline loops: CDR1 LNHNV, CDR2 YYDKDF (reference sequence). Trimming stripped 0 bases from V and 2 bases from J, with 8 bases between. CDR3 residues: CATSRDPGTYNEQFF. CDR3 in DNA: TGTGCCACCAGCAGAGATCCCGGTACCTACAATGAGCAGTTCTTC. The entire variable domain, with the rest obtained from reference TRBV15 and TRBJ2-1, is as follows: DAMVIQNPRYQVTQFGKPVTLSCSQTLNHNVMYWYQQKSSQAPKLLFHYYDKDFNNEADTPDNFQSRRPNTSFCFLDIRSPGLGDTAMYLCATSRDPGTYNEQFFGPGTRLTVL.

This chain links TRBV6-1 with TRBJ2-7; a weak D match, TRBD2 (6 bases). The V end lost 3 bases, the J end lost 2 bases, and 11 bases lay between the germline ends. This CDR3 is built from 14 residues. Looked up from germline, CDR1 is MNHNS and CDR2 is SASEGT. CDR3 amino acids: CASSEMGGAYEQYF. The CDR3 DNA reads TGTGCCAGCAGTGAGATGGGGGGAGCCTACGAGCAGTACTTC.

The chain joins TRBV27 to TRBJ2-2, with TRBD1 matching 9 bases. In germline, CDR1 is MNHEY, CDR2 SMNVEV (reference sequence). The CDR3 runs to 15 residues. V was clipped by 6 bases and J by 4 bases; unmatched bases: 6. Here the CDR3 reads CASSLTGGGTGELFF. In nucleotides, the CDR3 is TGTGCCAGCAGCTTGACAGGGGGTGGCACCGGGGAGCTGTTTTTT.

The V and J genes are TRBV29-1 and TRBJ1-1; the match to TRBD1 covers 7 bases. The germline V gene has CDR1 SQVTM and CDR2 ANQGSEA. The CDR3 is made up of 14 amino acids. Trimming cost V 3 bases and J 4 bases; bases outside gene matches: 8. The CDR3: CSVDFRGDFTEAFF. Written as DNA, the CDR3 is TGCAGCGTTGACTTCAGGGGGGATTTCACTGAAGCTTTCTTT. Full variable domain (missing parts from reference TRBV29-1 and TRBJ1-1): SAVISQKPSRDICQRGTSLTIQCQVDSQVTMMFWYRQQPGQSLTLIATANQGSEATYESGFVIDKFPISRPNLTFSTLTVSNMSPEDSSIYLCSVDFRGDFTEAFFGQGTRLTVV.

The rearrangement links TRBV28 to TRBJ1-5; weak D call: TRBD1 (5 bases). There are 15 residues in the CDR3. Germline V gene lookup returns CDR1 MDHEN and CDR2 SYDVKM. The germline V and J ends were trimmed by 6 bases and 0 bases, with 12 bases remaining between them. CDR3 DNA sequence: TGTGCCAGCAGCCCCGGACAAGGTAGCAATCAGCCCCAGCATTTT. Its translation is CASSPGQGSNQPQHF.

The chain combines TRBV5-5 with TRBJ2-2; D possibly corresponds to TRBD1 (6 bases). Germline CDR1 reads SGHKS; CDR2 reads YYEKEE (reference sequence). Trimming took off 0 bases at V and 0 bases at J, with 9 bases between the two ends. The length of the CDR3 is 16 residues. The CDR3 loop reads CASSLVGQPNTGELFF. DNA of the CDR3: TGTGCCAGCAGCTTGGTAGGACAGCCGAACACCGGGGAGCTGTTTTTT.

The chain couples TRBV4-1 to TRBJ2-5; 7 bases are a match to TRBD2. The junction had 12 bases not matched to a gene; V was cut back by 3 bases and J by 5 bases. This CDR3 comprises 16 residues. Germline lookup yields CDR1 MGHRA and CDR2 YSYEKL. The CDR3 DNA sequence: TGCGCCAGCAGCCACCCGACTAGCACCGGGTCGGAGACCCAGTACTTC. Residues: CASSHPTSTGSETQYF.

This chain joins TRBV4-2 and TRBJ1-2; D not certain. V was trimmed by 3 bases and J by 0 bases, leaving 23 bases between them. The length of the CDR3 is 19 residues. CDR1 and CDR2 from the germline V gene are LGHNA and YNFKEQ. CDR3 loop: CASSQRGRGSLVTNYGYTF. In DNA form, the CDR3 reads TGTGCCAGCAGCCAGAGAGGGCGAGGCAGCCTCGTTACTAACTATGGCTACACCTTC.

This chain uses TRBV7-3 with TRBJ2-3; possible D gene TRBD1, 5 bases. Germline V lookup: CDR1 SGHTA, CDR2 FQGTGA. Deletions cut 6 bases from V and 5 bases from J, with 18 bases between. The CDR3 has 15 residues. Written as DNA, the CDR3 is TGTGCCAGCAGTGAAATGGGGCTGCGGCGAGATACGCAGTATTTT. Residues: CASSEMGLRRDTQYF.

In nucleotides, the CDR3 is TGTGCTAGTGGTTGGGTACAGGGGACCTACAATGAGCAGTTCTTC. Protein: CASGWVQGTYNEQFF. This chain connects TRBV12-5 to TRBJ2-1, with TRBD1 matching 7 bases. The CDR3 loop spans 15 amino acids. Trimming removed 4 bases from V and 2 bases from J; junction bases left unmatched: 5. Germline CDR1 reads LGHNT; CDR2 reads FRNRAP.

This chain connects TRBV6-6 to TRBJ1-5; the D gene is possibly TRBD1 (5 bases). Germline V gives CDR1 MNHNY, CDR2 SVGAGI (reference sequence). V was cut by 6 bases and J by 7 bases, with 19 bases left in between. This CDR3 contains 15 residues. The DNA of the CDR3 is TGTGCCAGCAGGGGCGGATTGGGGGGTGGCCAGCCCCAGCATTTT. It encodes CASRGGLGGGQPQHF.